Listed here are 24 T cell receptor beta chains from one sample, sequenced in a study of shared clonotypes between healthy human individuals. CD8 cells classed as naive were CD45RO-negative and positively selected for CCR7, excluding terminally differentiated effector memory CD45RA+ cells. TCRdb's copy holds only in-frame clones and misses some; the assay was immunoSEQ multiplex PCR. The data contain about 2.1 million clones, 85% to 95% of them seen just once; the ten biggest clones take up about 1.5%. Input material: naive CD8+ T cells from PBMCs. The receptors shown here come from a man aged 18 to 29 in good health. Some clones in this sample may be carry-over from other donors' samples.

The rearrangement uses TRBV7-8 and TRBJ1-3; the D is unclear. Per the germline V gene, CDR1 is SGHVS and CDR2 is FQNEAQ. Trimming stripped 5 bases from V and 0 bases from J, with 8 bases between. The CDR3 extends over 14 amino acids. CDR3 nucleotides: TGTGCCAGCAGCGAAGGACTCTCTGGAAACACCATATATTTT. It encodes CASSEGLSGNTIYF.

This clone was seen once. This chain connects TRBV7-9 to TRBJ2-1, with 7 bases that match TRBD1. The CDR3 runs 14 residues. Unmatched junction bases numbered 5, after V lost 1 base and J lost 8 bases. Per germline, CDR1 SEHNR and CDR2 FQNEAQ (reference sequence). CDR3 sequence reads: CASSLERQGDEQFF. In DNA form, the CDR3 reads TGTGCCAGCAGCTTAGAGCGGCAGGGGGATGAGCAGTTCTTC. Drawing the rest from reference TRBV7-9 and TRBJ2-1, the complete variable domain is DTGVSQNPRHKITKRGQNVTFRCDPISEHNRLYWYRQTLGQGPEFLTYFQNEAQLEKSRLLSDRFSAERPKGSFSTLEIQRTEQGDSAMYLCASSLERQGDEQFFGPGTRLTVL.

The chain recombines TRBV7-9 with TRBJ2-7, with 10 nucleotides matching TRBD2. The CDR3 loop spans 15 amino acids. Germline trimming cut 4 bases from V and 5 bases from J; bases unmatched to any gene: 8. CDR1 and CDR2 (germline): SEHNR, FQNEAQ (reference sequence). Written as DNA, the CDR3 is TGTGCCAGCAGCTCTGCTAGCGGGAGACGCCACGAGCAGTACTTC. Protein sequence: CASSSASGRRHEQYF.

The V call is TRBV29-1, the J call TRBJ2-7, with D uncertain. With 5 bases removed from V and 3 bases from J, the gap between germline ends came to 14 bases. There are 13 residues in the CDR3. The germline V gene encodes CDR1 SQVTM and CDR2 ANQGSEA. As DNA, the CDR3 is TGCAGCGTTCGATTTCCTGGCGGCTACGAGCAGTACTTC. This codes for CSVRFPGGYEQYF.

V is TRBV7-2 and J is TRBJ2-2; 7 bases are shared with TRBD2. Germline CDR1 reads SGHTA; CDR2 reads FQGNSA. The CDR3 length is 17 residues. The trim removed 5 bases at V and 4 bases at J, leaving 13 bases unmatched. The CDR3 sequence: CASSRKAGKLSTGELFF. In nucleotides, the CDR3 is TGTGCCAGCAGCCGCAAAGCGGGAAAATTATCCACCGGGGAGCTGTTTTTT.

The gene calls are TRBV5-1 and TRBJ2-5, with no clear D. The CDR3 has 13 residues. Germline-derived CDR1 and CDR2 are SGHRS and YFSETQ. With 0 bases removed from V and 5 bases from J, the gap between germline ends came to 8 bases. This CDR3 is CASSLGLGETQYF. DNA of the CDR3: TGCGCCAGCAGCTTGGGCCTGGGGGAGACCCAGTACTTC.

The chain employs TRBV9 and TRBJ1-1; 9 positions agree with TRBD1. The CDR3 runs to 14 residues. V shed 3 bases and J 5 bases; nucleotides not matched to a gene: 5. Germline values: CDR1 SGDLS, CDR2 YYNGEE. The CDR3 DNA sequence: TGTGCCAGCAGCGCACAGGGGGCCGCGACTGAAGCTTTCTTT. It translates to CASSAQGAATEAFF.

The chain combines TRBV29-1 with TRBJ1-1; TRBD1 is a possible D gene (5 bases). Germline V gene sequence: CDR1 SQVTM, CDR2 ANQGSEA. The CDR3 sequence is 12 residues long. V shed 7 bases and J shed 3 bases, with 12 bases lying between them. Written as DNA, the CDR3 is TGCAGCGCTACCGGGGCCTACACTGAAGCTTTCTTT. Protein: CSATGAYTEAFF.

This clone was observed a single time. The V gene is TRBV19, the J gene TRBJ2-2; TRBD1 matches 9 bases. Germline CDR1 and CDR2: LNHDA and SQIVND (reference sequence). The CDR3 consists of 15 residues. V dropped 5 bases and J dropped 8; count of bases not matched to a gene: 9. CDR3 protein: CASSPQTGGLGELFF. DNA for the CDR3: TGTGCCAGTAGTCCTCAGACAGGGGGATTAGGGGAGCTGTTTTTT. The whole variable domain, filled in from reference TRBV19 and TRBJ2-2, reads DGGITQSPKYLFRKEGQNVTLSCEQNLNHDAMYWYRQDPGQGLRLIYYSQIVNDFQKGDIAEGYSVSREKKESFPLTVTSAQKNPTAFYLCASSPQTGGLGELFFGEGSRLTVL.

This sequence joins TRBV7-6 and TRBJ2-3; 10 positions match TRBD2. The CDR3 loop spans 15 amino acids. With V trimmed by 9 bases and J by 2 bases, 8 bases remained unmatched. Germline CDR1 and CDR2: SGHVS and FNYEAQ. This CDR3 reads CASRPLAGVTDTQYF. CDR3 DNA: TGTGCCAGTCGGCCCCTAGCGGGAGTCACAGATACGCAGTATTTT.

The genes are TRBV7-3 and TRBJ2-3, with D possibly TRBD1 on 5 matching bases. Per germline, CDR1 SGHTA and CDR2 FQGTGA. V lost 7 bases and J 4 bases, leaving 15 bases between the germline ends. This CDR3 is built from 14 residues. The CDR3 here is CASTGSGNPDTQYF. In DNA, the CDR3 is TGTGCCAGCACCGGCTCAGGGAACCCAGATACGCAGTATTTT.

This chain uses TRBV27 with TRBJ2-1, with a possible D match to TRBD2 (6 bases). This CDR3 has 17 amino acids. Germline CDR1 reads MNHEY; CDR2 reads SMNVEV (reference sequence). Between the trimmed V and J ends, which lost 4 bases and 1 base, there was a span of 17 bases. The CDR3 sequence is CASSWVPVGLSYNEQFF. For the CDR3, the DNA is TGTGCCAGCAGTTGGGTGCCTGTTGGACTATCCTACAATGAGCAGTTCTTC.

The CDR3 DNA is TGTGCCATCAGTGATTTACTAGCGGGAGTACTCAATGAGCAGTTCTTC. Its protein is CAISDLLAGVLNEQFF. This rearrangement joins TRBV10-3 to TRBJ2-1; 11 positions match TRBD2. From germline, CDR1 is ENHRY and CDR2 SYGVKD. V was pared by 3 bases and J by 6 bases, with 7 bases of the junction left unmatched. The length of the CDR3 is 16 residues.

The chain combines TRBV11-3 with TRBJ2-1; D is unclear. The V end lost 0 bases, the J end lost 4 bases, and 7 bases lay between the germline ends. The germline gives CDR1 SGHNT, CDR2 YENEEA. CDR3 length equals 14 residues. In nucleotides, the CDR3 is TGTGCCAGCAGCTTAGAGGGCAGGTACAATGAGCAGTTCTTC. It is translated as CASSLEGRYNEQFF.

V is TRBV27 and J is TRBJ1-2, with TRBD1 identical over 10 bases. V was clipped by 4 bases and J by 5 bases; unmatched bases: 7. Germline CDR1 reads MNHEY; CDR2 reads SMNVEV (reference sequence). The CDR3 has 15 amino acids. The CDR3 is CASSSLDRGYYGYTF. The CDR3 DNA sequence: TGTGCCAGCAGTTCCCTGGACAGGGGGTATTATGGCTACACCTTC.

DNA of the CDR3: TGTGCCAGCCGCGGGAACACTGAAGCTTTCTTT. This sequence encodes CASRGNTEAFF. This chain connects TRBV5-4 to TRBJ1-1; D gene ambiguous. CDR1 is SGHNT and CDR2 is YYREEE in the germline V gene (reference sequence). Trimming took off 7 bases at V and 1 base at J, with 5 bases between the two ends. This CDR3 contains 11 residues.

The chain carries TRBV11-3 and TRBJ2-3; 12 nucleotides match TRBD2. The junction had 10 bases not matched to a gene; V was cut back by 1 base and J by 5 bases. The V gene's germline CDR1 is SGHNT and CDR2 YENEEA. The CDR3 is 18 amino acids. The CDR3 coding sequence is TGTGCCAGCAGCTTAGCCCTTCCTAGCGGGAGGGCCCTAGATACGCAGTATTTT. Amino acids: CASSLALPSGRALDTQYF.

The CDR3 reads CASSSDFYEQFF. CDR3 coding DNA: TGTGCCAGCAGCTCAGACTTCTATGAGCAGTTCTTC. This chain joins TRBV9 and TRBJ2-1; D gene uncertain. Looked up from germline, CDR1 is SGDLS and CDR2 is YYNGEE. The V end was cut by 4 bases, the J end by 8 bases, with 10 bases between. There are 12 residues in the CDR3.

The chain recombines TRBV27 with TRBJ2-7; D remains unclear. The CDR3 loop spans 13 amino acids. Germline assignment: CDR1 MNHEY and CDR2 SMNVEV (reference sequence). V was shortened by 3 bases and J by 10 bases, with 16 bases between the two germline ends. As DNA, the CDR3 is TGTGCCAGCAGTTTCTCCCCTTTGGCGCATCAGTACTTC. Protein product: CASSFSPLAHQYF.

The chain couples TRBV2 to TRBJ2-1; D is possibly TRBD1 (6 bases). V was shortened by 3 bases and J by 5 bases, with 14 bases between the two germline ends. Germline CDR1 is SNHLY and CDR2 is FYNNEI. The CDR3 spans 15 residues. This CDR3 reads CASSDIQGSHNEQFF. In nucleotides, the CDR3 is TGTGCCAGCAGTGATATACAGGGTAGTCACAATGAGCAGTTCTTC.

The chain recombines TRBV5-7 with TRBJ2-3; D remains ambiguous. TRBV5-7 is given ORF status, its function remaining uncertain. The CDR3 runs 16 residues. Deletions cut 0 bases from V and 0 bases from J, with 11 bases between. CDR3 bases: TGTGCCAGCAGCTTGGACGGTAGTACGAGCACAGATACGCAGTATTTT. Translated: CASSLDGSTSTDTQYF.

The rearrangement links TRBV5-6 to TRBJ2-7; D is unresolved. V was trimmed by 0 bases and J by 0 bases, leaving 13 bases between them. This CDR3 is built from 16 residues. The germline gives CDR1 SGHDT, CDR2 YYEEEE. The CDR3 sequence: CASSLGNGPSSYEQYF. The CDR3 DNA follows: TGTGCCAGCAGCTTGGGGAACGGGCCGAGCTCCTACGAGCAGTACTTC.

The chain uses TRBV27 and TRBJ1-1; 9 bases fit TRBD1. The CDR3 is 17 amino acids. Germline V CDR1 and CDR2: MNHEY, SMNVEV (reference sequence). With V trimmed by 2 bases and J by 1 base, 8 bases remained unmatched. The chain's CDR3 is CASSLLLGTGSNTEAFF. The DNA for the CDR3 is TGTGCCAGCAGTTTACTTTTGGGGACAGGGTCGAACACTGAAGCTTTCTTT.

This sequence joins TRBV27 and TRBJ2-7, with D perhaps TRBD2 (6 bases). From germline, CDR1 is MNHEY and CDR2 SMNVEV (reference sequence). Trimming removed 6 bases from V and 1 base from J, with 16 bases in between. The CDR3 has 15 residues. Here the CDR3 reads CASSRSRDSSYEQYF. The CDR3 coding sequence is TGTGCCAGCAGCCGCAGCCGGGACTCTTCCTACGAGCAGTACTTC.